What follows describes a single T cell receptor (beta chain). V was trimmed by 4 bases and J by 5 bases, leaving 9 bases between them. Germline assignment: CDR1 SGHRS and CDR2 YFSETQ. The CDR3 length is 12 residues. In the original workflow: Cell counts per sample came from amplifying reference gene primers. Data came from immunoSEQ multiplex PCR; TCRdb stores just in-frame clones and leaves some out. V and J calls and clone size are as listed in that table; D and trimming were resolved from the DNA. The repertoire includes 200,000 to 250,000 clones, about 80% of them detected once, and 3% to 3.5% sits in the top ten. The sample belongs to a study of blood T cell repertoires in COVID-19. Study at large: Samples taken during acute and convalescent COVID-19 were collected in the United States, Italy and Spain. T cells, B-cell-depleted T cells, or PBMCs provided the cDNA or gDNA that served as material.

The sequenced material came from peripheral blood. This sequence joins TRBV5-1 and TRBJ2-5, with unresolved D. The receptor comes from a woman aged 30 to 39 who had recovered from COVID-19. In DNA, the CDR3 is TGCGCCAGCAGCCCCCAACTGGAGACCCAGTACTTC. This translates into CASSPQLETQYF.